Presented here are 5 T cell receptor beta chains from one specimen sequenced in a study of blood T cell repertoires in COVID-19 (dated by TCRdb to 2018 to 2020). The library relied on the immunoSEQ multiplex PCR assay. This immuneACCESS table, as held by TCRdb, lists in-frame sequences with V and J called but not all clones. Of the missing ones, under half trace to an unresolved V gene in checked studies; the others have no known cause. Present in this sample are over 150,000 clones, roughly 80% of which were seen just once. Of the sample, less than 4% falls within the top ten clones. Sequencing used PBMCs or T cells enriched from blood (not recorded which). The receptors derive from a woman aged 60 to 75 who had recovered from COVID-19.

The CDR3 nucleotides are TGCGCCAGCAGCTTGGAGGGAGGCGAATACTATAATTCACCCCTCCACTTT. Residues: CASSLEGGEYYNSPLHF. The chain combines TRBV5-1 with TRBJ1-6; D is undetermined. CDR1 SGHRS and CDR2 YFSETQ come from the germline V gene. V dropped 0 bases and J dropped 3 bases, with 13 bases sitting between them. This CDR3 is built from 17 residues.

The J gene is TRBJ2-3, the V gene TRBV7-2; 9 positions match TRBD2. J gave up 5 bases and V 5 bases, and 11 bases lay outside the gene matches. The V gene's germline CDR1 is SGHTA and CDR2 FQGNSA. This CDR3 spans 16 amino acids. The CDR3 sequence is CASSVRFAGGGDTQYF. The CDR3 DNA sequence: TGTGCCAGCAGCGTCAGATTTGCGGGGGGGGGAGATACGCAGTATTTT. Based on the CDR3 plus reference TRBV7-2 and TRBJ2-3, the full variable domain is GAGVSQSPSNKVTEKGKDVELRCDPISGHTALYWYRQSLGQGLEFLIYFQGNSAPDKSGLPSDRFSAERTGGSVSTLTIQRTQQEDSAVYLCASSVRFAGGGDTQYFGPGTRLTVL.

The chain is built from TRBV5-1 and TRBJ1-1; no clear D. V was clipped by 7 bases and J by 5 bases, with 12 bases between them. Germline V gene sequence: CDR1 SGHRS, CDR2 YFSETQ. This CDR3 region has 12 residues. In DNA, the CDR3 is TGCGCCAGCTCCCAGACGGGTACTGAAGCTTTCTTT. Translated: CASSQTGTEAFF.

This clone was seen only a few times. J is TRBJ2-5 and V is TRBV15; D call uncertain. Looked up from germline, CDR1 is LNHNV and CDR2 is YYDKDF (reference sequence). CDR3 length: 14 residues. Trimming removed 3 bases at V and 2 bases at J, with 10 bases between. The CDR3 spells CATSSRFTQETQYF. The CDR3 region has the DNA TGTGCCACCAGCAGCAGGTTCACACAAGAGACCCAGTACTTC.

This clone was seen a handful of times. V gene TRBV5-4 combines with J gene TRBJ1-2, with 8 bases aligning to TRBD1. The germline gives CDR1 SGHNT, CDR2 YYREEE (reference sequence). V was clipped by 4 bases and J by 7 bases; unmatched bases: 6. The CDR3 totals 13 residues. CDR3 region: CASSLDREGGYTF. The CDR3 DNA is TGTGCCAGCAGCCTGGACAGGGAGGGTGGCTACACCTTC.